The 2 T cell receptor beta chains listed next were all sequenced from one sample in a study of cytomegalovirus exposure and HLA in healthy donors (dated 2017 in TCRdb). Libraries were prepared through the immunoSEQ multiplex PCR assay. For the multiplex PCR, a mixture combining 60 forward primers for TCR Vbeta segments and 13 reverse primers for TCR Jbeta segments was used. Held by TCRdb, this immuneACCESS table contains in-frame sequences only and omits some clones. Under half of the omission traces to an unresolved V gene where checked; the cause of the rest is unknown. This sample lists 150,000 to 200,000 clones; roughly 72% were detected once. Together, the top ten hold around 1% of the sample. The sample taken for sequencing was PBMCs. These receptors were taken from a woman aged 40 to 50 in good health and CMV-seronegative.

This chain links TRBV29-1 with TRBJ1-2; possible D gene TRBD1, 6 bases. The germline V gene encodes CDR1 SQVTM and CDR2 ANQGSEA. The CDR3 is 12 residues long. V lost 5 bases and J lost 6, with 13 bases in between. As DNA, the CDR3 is TGCAGCGTTCGGGGGGCGGAAGATGGCTACACCTTC. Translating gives CSVRGAEDGYTF.

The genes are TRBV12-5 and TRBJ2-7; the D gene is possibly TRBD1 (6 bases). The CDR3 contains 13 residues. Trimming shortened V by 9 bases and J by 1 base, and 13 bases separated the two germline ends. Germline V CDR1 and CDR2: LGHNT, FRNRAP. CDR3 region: CASARTVSYEQYF. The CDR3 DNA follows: TGTGCTAGCGCCCGGACAGTTTCCTACGAGCAGTACTTC.